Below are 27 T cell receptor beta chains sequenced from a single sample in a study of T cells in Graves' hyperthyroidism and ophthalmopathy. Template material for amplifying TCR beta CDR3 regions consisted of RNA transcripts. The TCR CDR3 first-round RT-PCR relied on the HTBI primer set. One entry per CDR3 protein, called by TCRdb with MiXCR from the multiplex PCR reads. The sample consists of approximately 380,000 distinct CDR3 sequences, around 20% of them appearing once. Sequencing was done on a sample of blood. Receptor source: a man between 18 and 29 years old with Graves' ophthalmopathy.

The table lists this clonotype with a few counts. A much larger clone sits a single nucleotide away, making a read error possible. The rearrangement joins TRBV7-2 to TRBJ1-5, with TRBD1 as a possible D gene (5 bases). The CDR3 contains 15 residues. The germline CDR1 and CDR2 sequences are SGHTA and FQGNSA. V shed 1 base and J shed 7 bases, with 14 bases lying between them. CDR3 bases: TGTGCCAGCAGCTTAGGCAGCAGGGCGGGACAGCCCCAGCATTTT. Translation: CASSLGSRAGQPQHF. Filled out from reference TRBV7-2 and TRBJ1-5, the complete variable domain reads GAGVSQSPSNKVTEKGKDVELRCDPISGHTALYWYRQSLGQGLEFLIYFQGNSAPDKSGLPSDRFSAERTGGSVSTLTIQRTQQEDSAVYLCASSLGSRAGQPQHFGDGTRLSIL.

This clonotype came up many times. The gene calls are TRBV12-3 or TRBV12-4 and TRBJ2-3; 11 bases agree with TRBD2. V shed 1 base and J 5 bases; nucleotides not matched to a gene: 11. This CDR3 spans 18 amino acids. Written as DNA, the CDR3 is TGTGCCAGCAGTTTAGGAACGGTAGCGGGGGGGCCCCTAGATACGCAGTATTTT. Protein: CASSLGTVAGGPLDTQYF.

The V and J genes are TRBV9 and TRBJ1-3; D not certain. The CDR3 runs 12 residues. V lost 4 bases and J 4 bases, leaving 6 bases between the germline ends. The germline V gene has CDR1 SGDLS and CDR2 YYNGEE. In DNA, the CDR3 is TGTGCCAGCAGCCCCGCCGGAAACACCATATATTTT. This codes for CASSPAGNTIYF.

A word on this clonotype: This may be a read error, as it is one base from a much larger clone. The CDR3 sequence: CSAHGQGAWNSPPHF. For the CDR3, the DNA is TGCAGTGCCCACGGACAGGGGGCTTGGAATTCACCCCCCCACTTT. V and J are TRBV20-1 and TRBJ1-6; 11 bases map to TRBD1. From germline, CDR1 is DFQATT and CDR2 SNEGSKA (reference sequence). This CDR3 is built from 15 residues.

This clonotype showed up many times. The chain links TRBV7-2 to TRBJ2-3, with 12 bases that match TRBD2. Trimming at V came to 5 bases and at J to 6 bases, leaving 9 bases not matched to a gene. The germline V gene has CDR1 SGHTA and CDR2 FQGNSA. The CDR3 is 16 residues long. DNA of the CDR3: TGTGCCAGCAGCCTGCCCTGGACTAGCGGGGCGGATACGCAGTATTTT. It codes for CASSLPWTSGADTQYF.

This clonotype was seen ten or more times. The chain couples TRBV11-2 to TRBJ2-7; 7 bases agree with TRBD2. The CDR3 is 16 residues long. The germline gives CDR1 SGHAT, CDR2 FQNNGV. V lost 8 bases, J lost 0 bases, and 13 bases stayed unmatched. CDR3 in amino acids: CASRLLAGDSSYEQYF. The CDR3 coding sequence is TGTGCCAGCCGACTCTTAGCGGGTGATAGCTCCTACGAGCAGTACTTC.

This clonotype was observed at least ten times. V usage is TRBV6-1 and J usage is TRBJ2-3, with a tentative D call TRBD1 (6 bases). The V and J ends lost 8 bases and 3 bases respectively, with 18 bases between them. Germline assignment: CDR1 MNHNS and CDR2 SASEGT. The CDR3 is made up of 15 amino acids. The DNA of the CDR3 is TGTGCCAGCTCCCAAGGACAGTTCGAGACAGATACGCAGTATTTT. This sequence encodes CASSQGQFETDTQYF.

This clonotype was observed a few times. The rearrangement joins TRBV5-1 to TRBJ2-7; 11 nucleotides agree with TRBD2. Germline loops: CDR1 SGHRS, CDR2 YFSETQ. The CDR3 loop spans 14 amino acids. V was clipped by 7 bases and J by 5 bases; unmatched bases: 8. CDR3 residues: CASGLLAGDNEQYF. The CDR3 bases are TGCGCCAGCGGATTACTAGCGGGGGATAACGAGCAGTACTTC.

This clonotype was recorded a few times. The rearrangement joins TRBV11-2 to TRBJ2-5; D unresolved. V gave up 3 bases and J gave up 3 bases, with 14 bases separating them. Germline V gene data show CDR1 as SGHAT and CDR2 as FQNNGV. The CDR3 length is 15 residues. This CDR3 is CASSLGRPKEETQYF. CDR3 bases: TGTGCCAGCAGCTTGGGCCGCCCGAAGGAAGAGACCCAGTACTTC.

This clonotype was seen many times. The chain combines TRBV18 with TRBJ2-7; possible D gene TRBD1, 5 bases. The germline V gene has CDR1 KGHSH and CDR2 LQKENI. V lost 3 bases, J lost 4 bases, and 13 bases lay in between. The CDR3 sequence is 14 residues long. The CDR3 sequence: CASSPIQDMYEQYF. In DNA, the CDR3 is TGTGCCAGCTCACCCATACAGGATATGTACGAGCAGTACTTC. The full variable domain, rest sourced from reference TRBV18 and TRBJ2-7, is NAGVMQNPRHLVRRRGQEARLRCSPMKGHSHVYWYRQLPEEGLKFMVYLQKENIIDESGMPKERFSAEFPKEGPSILRIQQVVRGDSAAYFCASSPIQDMYEQYFGPGTRLTVT.

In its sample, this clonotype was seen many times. The CDR3 DNA sequence: TGTGCCAGCAGCTTAGGCCAGGGGCTCAACAATGAGCAGTTCTTC. It is translated as CASSLGQGLNNEQFF. V usage is TRBV7-9 and J usage is TRBJ2-1; maybe TRBD1 (6 bases). The CDR3 consists of 15 residues. Trimming cost V 1 base and J 5 bases, with 12 bases left between them. Germline loops: CDR1 SEHNR, CDR2 FQNEAQ (reference sequence).

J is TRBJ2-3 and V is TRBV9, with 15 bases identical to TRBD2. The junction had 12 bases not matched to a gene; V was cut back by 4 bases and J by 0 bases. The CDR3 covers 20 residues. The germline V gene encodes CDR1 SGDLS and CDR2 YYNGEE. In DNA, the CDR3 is TGTGCCAGCAGCCTCTCCGGGACTAGCGGGGGGCAAACTAGCACAGATACGCAGTATTTT. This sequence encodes CASSLSGTSGGQTSTDTQYF.

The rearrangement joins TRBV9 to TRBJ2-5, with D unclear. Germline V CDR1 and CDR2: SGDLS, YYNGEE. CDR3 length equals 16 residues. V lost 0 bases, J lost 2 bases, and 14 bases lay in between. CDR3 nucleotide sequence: TGTGCCAGCAGCGTAGGAGGTCGGCCAGGACAAGAGACCCAGTACTTC. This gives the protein CASSVGGRPGQETQYF.

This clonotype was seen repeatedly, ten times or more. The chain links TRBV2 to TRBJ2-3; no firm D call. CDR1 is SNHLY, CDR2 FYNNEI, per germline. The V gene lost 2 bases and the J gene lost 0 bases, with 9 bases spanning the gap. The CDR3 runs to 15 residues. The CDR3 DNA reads TGTGCCAGCAGTGAAACTCTCCCTAGCACAGATACGCAGTATTTT. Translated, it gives CASSETLPSTDTQYF.

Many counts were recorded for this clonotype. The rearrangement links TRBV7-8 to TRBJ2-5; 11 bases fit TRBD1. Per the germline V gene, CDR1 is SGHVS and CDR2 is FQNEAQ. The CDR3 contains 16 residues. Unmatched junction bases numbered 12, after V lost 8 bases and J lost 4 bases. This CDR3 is CASGQGAGTSGETQYF. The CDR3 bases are TGTGCCAGCGGACAGGGGGCTGGTACGTCAGGAGAGACCCAGTACTTC.

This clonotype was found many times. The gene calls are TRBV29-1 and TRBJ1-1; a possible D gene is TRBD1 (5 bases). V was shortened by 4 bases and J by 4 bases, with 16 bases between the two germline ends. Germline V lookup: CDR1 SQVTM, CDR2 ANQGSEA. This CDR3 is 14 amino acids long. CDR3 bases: TGCAGCGTTGCCGCATCCCAGGGAGTCACTGAAGCTTTCTTT. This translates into CSVAASQGVTEAFF.

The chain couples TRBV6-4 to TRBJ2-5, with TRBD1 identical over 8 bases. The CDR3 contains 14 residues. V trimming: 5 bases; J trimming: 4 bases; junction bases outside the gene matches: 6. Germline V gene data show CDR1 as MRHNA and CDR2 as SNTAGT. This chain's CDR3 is CASSRDRLGETQYF. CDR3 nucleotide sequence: TGTGCCAGCAGTCGGGACAGGCTCGGAGAGACCCAGTACTTC.

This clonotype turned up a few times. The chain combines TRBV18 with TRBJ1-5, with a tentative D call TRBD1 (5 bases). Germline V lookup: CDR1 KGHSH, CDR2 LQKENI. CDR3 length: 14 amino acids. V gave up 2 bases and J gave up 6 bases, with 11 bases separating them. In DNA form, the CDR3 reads TGTGCCAGCTCACCATTCTCTGGGGCTCAGCCCCAGCATTTT. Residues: CASSPFSGAQPQHF.

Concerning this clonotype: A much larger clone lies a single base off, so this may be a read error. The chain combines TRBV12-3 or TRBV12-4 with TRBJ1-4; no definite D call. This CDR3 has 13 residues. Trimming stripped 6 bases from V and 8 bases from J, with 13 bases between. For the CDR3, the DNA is TGTGCCAGCAGCGCCGGTCTGGGGGAAAAACTGTTTTTT. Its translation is CASSAGLGEKLFF.

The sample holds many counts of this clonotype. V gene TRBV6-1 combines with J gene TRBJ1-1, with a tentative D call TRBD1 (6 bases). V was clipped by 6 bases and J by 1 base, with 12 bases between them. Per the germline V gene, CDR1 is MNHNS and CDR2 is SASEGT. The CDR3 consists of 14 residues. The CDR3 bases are TGTGCCAGCAGCCACAGGGAGAGGAACACTGAAGCTTTCTTT. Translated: CASSHRERNTEAFF.

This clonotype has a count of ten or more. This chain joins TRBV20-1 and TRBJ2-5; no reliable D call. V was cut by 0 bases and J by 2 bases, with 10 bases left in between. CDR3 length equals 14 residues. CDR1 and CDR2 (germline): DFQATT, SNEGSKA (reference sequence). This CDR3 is CSARELSGQETQYF. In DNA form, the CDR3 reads TGCAGTGCTAGAGAGCTGTCCGGGCAAGAGACCCAGTACTTC.

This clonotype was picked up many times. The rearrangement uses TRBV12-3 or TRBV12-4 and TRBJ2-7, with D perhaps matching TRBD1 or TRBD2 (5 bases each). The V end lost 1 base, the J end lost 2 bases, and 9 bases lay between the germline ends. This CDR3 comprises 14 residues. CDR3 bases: TGTGCCAGCAGTTTAGGGGGGAAAACCTACGAGCAGTACTTC. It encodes CASSLGGKTYEQYF.

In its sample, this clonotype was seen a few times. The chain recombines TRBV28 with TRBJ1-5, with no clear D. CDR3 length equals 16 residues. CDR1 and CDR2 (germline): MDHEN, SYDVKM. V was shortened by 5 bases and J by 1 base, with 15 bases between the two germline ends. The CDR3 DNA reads TGTGCCAGCAGTCGCCCCACGGATGGGAGCAATCAGCCCCAGCATTTT. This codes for CASSRPTDGSNQPQHF.

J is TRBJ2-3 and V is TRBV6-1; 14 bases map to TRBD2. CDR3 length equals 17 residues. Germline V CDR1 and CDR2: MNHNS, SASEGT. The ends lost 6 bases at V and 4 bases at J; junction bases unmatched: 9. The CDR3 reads CASSPTSGGARADTQYF. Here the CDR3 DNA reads TGTGCCAGCAGCCCGACTAGCGGGGGGGCACGGGCAGATACGCAGTATTTT.

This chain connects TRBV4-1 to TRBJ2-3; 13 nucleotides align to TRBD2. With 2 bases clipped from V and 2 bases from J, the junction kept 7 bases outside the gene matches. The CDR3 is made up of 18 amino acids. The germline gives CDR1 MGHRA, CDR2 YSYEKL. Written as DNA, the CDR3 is TGCGCCAGCAGCCAAACATGGACTAGCGGGGGACTCACAGATACGCAGTATTTT. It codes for CASSQTWTSGGLTDTQYF.

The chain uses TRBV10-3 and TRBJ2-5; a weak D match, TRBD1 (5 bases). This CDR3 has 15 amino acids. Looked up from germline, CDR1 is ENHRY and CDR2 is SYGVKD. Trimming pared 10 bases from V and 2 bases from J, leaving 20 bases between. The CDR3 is CATQPADRKQETQYF. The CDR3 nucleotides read TGTGCCACCCAACCGGCCGACAGAAAACAAGAGACCCAGTACTTC.

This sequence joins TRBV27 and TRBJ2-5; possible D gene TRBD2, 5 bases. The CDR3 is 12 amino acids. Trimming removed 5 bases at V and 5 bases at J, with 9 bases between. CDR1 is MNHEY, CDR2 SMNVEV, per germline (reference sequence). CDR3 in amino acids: CASSNRRETQYF. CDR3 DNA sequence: TGTGCCAGCAGTAATCGGAGGGAGACCCAGTACTTC.